This record covers a single TCR beta chain. No antigen is known for it. The repertoire was sequenced with immunoSEQ multiplex PCR; TCRdb's copy has only in-frame clones and lacks some. The sample carries some 26,000 clones, roughly four fifths recorded once. This entry is derived from a study of lymphopenia after photon versus proton radiotherapy. Trimming shortened V by 5 bases and J by 4 bases, and 11 bases separated the two germline ends. This CDR3 spans 13 amino acids. From germline, CDR1 is MNHEY and CDR2 SVGAGI. The study, taken as a whole, reports: In patients who died, overall survival fell as post-nadir TCR diversity dropped more. Oligoclonal CD8+ Temra expansion after nadir drove photon patients' diversity drop. Under photons, naive T cells and diversity fell while effector/memory populations rose. Survival link was tested only in deceased patients; proton benefit remains a possibility.

The sequence derives from a woman between 45 and 65 years old with pancreatic cancer. This chain connects TRBV6-5 to TRBJ1-2, with D perhaps matching TRBD1 (6 bases). Sequencing used peripheral blood, obtained from a patient treated with photon-based radiotherapy. CDR3 DNA: TGTGCCAGCAGTACACACAGGGCCTATGGCTACACCTTC. Translated, it gives CASSTHRAYGYTF.